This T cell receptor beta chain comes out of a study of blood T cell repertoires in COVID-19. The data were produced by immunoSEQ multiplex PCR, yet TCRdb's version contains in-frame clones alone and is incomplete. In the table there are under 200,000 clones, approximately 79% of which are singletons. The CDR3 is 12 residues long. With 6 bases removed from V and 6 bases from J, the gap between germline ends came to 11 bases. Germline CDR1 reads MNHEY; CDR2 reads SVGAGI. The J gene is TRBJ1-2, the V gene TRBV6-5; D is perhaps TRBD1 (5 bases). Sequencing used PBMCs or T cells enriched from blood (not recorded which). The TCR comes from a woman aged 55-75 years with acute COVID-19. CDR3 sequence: CASSLGADGYTF. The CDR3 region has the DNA TGTGCCAGCAGCCTTGGGGCGGATGGCTACACCTTC.